The sequence of this TCR beta chain was determined in a study of T cells after posttransplantation cyclophosphamide. The length of the CDR3 is 14 residues. CDR1 is MDHEN and CDR2 is SYDVKM in the germline V gene. Losses at the gene ends were 5 bases for V and 7 bases for J; bases not matched to a gene: 10. Sequencing used immunoSEQ multiplex PCR; TCRdb keeps in-frame clones, though not all of them. Altogether roughly 7,500 clones were found in the sample, and no singletons occur. This clone was found many times. No antigen is known for it. General observations from the study: Later blood repertoires were often dominated by clones from the donor CD8+ memory compartment. Recipient CMV seropositivity and CMV reactivation strongly tracked TRB clonality.

A marrow graft followed busulfan-fludarabine conditioning, with cyclophosphamide on days +3 and +4. V gene TRBV28 combines with J gene TRBJ2-7, with 8 nucleotides matching TRBD1. Sample: PBMCs, taken after allogeneic stem cell transplant with posttransplant cyclophosphamide. This clonotype originated in a male patient younger than 30 who received an allogeneic stem cell transplant from an unrelated donor, was CMV-positive, and had acute and chronic GVHD. The graft donor may account for some of the T cells. Here the CDR3 DNA reads TGTGCCAGCAGTCGAGCCGGGACAGGAACTGAGCAGTACGTC. Translating it yields CASSRAGTGTEQYV.